This T cell receptor beta chain was sequenced for a study of cytomegalovirus exposure and HLA in healthy donors. The study, taken as a whole, reports: The authors enumerated over 150 TCR beta chains as linked to cytomegalovirus.

The PCR used 60 Vbeta and 13 Jbeta primers. Here immunoSEQ multiplex PCR was the method, and the copy in TCRdb shows in-frame clones only, minus some. The profile shows 95,000 to 150,000 clones, about 62% of them singletons. The V gene's germline CDR1 is SGHRS and CDR2 YFSETQ. V was trimmed by 0 bases and J by 0 bases, leaving 11 bases between them. The CDR3 loop spans 16 amino acids. With regard to this clone: Its antigen is as yet unknown.

The sequenced sample consisted of PBMCs. The TCR originated in a woman in her thirties or forties in good health and CMV-seropositive. The rearrangement uses TRBV5-1 and TRBJ2-3; TRBD2 might be the D (5 bases). The CDR3 region has the DNA TGCGCCAGCAGCTTGGGCCGGGAAGGGAGCACAGATACGCAGTATTTT. It encodes CASSLGREGSTDTQYF.